This is a list of T cell receptor beta chains from one sample in a study of CDR3 diversity in severe acne. TCRdb reanalysed the PCR reads using MiXCR and keeps one entry per CDR3 protein. The sample lists some 84,000 distinct CDR3 sequences, 45% to 60% occurring once. Sequencing input: blood. The receptors stem from a male donor in good health, without acne. CDR3s include the opening cysteine and the closing phenylalanine or tryptophan. A D gene is named only where the DNA matches it firmly. Size values are once, few and many counts, or a class for expanded clones, and some rows have none.

len	j_gene	v_gene	d_gene	abundance	CDR3nt	CDR3aa
15	TRBJ2-1	TRBV7-3	-	many	TGTGCCAGCAGCTTAAAGGTGGTTGCCCTCGATGAGCAGTTCTTC	CASSLKVVALDEQFF
15	TRBJ2-7	TRBV6-6	TRBD1	-	TGTGCCAGTCTCACCGGGACAGGGGGCATGTACGAGCAGTACTTC	CASLTGTGGMYEQYF
13	TRBJ2-6	TRBV18	-	many	TGTGCCAGCTCACCCGCGGGGGCCAACGTCCTGACTTTC	CASSPAGANVLTF
15	TRBJ1-5	TRBV6-5	-	many	TGTGCCAGCAAAAAATGGGGGCACGGCAATCAGCCCCAGCATTTT	CASKKWGHGNQPQHF
15	TRBJ1-2	TRBV2	-	-	TGCGCCAGCAGCCAAGAAAGGTTCGGGTTTAGAGGCTACACCTTC	CASSQERFGFRGYTF
12	TRBJ1-2	TRBV6-5	-	-	TGTGCCAGCATGAAAAGTAACTATGGCTACACCTTC	CASMKSNYGYTF
13	TRBJ1-2	TRBV6-4	-	-	TGTGCCAGCAGTGACGACTGGGGGTATGGCTACACCTTC	CASSDDWGYGYTF
13	TRBJ1-2	TRBV20-1	-	many	TGCAGTGCTAACCCGACAGCTAACTATGGCTACACCTTC	CSANPTANYGYTF
12	TRBJ2-7	TRBV4-1	-	many	TGCGCCAGCAGCCAAACAGGGTACGAGCAGTACTTC	CASSQTGYEQYF
15	TRBJ2-7	TRBV10-3	-	many	TGTGCCATCAGTGGTCGGGGGATTACGGGAAACGAGCAGTACTTC	CAISGRGITGNEQYF
13	TRBJ2-3	TRBV5-4	-	-	TGTGCCAGCAGCAGGAAGGGCTCCGGTACGCAGTATTTT	CASSRKGSGTQYF
15	TRBJ2-3	TRBV20-1	TRBD2	-	TGCAGTGCTAGAGCACTAGCGGGACTCACAGATACGCAGTATTTT	CSARALAGLTDTQYF
16	TRBJ2-3	TRBV7-8	TRBD1	-	TGTGCCAGCAGCTCGCGGACAGGGGGGAACACAGATACGCAGTATTTT	CASSSRTGGNTDTQYF
16	TRBJ2-1	TRBV5-6	TRBD2	-	TGTGCCAGCAGCTTGGCGCTAGCGGGAGGGCCTAGAGAGCAGTTCTTC	CASSLALAGGPREQFF
15	TRBJ2-3	TRBV12-3/TRBV12-4	-	many	TGTGCCAGCAGCCCCCCAGGAAGGGGCACAGATACGCAGTATTTT	CASSPPGRGTDTQYF
16	TRBJ2-7	TRBV11-2	TRBD1	few	TGTGCCAGCAGCTTAAGGACAGGCGTTAGCTCCTACGAGCAGTACTTC	CASSLRTGVSSYEQYF
12	TRBJ2-1	TRBV5-1	-	-	TGCGCCAGCAGCGGGGGAGGAGATGAGCAGTTCTTC	CASSGGGDEQFF
15	TRBJ2-3	TRBV15	-	many	TGTGCCACCAGCAGTCCTATATCTAGCACAGATACGCAGTATTTT	CATSSPISSTDTQYF
13	TRBJ2-7	TRBV10-1	TRBD1	-	TGCGCCAACCCGACAGGGGGCCCCTACGAGCAGTACTTC	CANPTGGPYEQYF
17	TRBJ2-3	TRBV5-1	TRBD2	many	TGCGCCAGCAGCTTGTCGGCTAGCGGGGGAGTTGCAGATACGCAGTATTTT	CASSLSASGGVADTQYF
14	TRBJ1-1	TRBV20-1	-	few	TGCAGTGCTAATTTCGGGGCTATGAACACTGAAGCTTTCTTT	CSANFGAMNTEAFF
12	TRBJ1-1	TRBV12-5	TRBD1	-	TGTGCTAGTGGTACAGGGGAGACTGAAGCTTTCTTT	CASGTGETEAFF
16	TRBJ2-3	TRBV7-9	-	-	TGTGCCAGCAGCTTAGTCGTTTCTACTAGCACAGATACGCAGTATTTT	CASSLVVSTSTDTQYF
13	TRBJ1-1	TRBV20-1	-	-	TGCAGTGCCCGGACGGAACTAAACACTGAAGCTTTCTTT	CSARTELNTEAFF
15	TRBJ1-1	TRBV5-6	TRBD1	many	TGTGCCAGCAGCAGTCCCGGGACAGGGCCCACTGAAGCTTTCTTT	CASSSPGTGPTEAFF
14	TRBJ1-2	TRBV12-3/TRBV12-4	-	few	TGTGCCAGCAGTTCTAGAGCTCGGGCCTATGGCTACACCTTC	CASSSRARAYGYTF
13	TRBJ1-6	TRBV30	-	few	TGTGCCTGGAGTGTAGGCCATGAGGTACCCCTCCACTTT	CAWSVGHEVPLHF
15	TRBJ2-5	TRBV27	TRBD1	few	TGTGCCAGCAGGAAATCCCTGACAGGGTTAGAGACCCAGTACTTC	CASRKSLTGLETQYF
14	TRBJ1-6	TRBV7-2	-	once	TGTGCCAGCAGGTTAGCCGGGGGGAGGTCACCCCTCCACTTT	CASRLAGGRSPLHF
16	TRBJ2-2	TRBV5-1	-	many	TGCGCCAGCAGCGCCCTCGGGACCTCCACCACCGGGGAGCTGTTTTTT	CASSALGTSTTGELFF
13	TRBJ2-7	TRBV28	TRBD2	-	TGTGCCAGCAGTTCCCCCCCGGGAGGCGAGCAGTACTTC	CASSSPPGGEQYF
13	TRBJ2-7	TRBV5-6	-	once	TGTGCCAGCAGCCCACCGGAGGACTCCGAGCAGTACTTC	CASSPPEDSEQYF
15	TRBJ2-5	TRBV24-1	-	-	TGTGCCACCAGTGCGGGACAATATAGCAATCAGCCCCAGTACTTC	CATSAGQYSNQPQYF
14	TRBJ2-7	TRBV10-2	-	-	TGCGCCAGCAGTCGTTTCGGGGGAGCTTTCGAGCAGTACTTC	CASSRFGGAFEQYF
13	TRBJ2-3	TRBV10-1	-	-	TGCGCCAGCAGCTTGGCCAGCCCAGATACGCAGTATTTT	CASSLASPDTQYF
17	TRBJ1-1	TRBV19	TRBD1	-	TGTGCCAGTAGGATACGGGACAGGGGAAGTCTGAGCACTGAAGCTTTCTTT	CASRIRDRGSLSTEAFF
14	TRBJ1-2	TRBV5-6	-	many	TGTGCCAGCAGCTTGGTGACGGGCGGGTATGGCTACACCTTC	CASSLVTGGYGYTF
12	TRBJ2-1	TRBV11-3	-	-	TGTGCCAGCAACTCGGACGAGAATGAGCAGTTCTTC	CASNSDENEQFF
17	TRBJ2-7	TRBV7-8	-	few	TGTGCCAGCAGCCCTTTCGGGGCGACCCGGACAAACTACGAGCAGTACTTC	CASSPFGATRTNYEQYF
15	TRBJ1-6	TRBV10-2	-	-	TGCGCCAGCAGGACAGACAGCTCCTATAATTCACCCCTCCACTTT	CASRTDSSYNSPLHF
17	TRBJ2-5	TRBV24-1	-	-	TGTGCCACCAGTGACCCTACCAGGGGTCAGATGCGAGAGACCCAGTACTTC	CATSDPTRGQMRETQYF
15	TRBJ2-6	TRBV6-1	-	many	TGTGCCAGCGGAATTCCAGGTACTGGGGCCAACGTCCTGACTTTC	CASGIPGTGANVLTF